This T cell receptor beta chain came from a study of blood T cell repertoires in COVID-19. Study in general: Material from acute and convalescent COVID-19 was sourced from the United States, Italy and Spain.

Germline CDR1 reads MDHEN; CDR2 reads SYDVKM. The CDR3 length is 16 residues. V was pared by 8 bases and J by 0 bases, with 13 bases of the junction left unmatched. Original methodology: Estimated nucleated cell counts came from reference gene primer amplification. Repertoires were generated with immunoSEQ multiplex PCR, while TCRdb's copy carries only in-frame clones and drops some. V and J calls and clone size are as listed in that table; D and trimming were resolved from the DNA. Among about 200,000 clones listed, 80% to 90% were seen once. Material for sequencing was peripheral blood. The rearrangement uses TRBV28 and TRBJ2-7; 7 positions match TRBD1. The clonotype comes from a man aged 55 to 70 with acute or convalescent COVID-19. The CDR3 nucleotides read TGTGCCAGCCCCCCTAGTGCCGGGGACAGCTCCTACGAGCAGTACTTC. It yields the protein CASPPSAGDSSYEQYF.